The 12 T cell receptor beta chains presented below share a single source sample, sequenced in a study of blood T cell repertoires in COVID-19. This table comes from immunoSEQ multiplex PCR, and its TCRdb copy is limited to in-frame clones, with some not included. The sample has roughly 250,000 clones, approximately 85% seen once. The material sequenced was PBMCs or T cells enriched from blood (not recorded which). The receptors were sampled from a woman aged 50 to 65 who had recovered from COVID-19.

This rearrangement joins TRBV25-1 to TRBJ2-7; a possible D gene is TRBD2 (6 bases). Germline V gene sequence: CDR1 MGHDK, CDR2 SYGVNS. This CDR3 spans 15 amino acids. The V gene lost 7 bases and the J gene lost 0 bases, with 16 bases spanning the gap. This CDR3 is CASTNGGLRSYEQYF. Here the CDR3 DNA reads TGTGCCAGCACCAATGGGGGACTCCGCTCCTACGAGCAGTACTTC.

This chain links TRBV5-8 with TRBJ2-7, with no clear D. Germline V gene sequence: CDR1 SGHTS, CDR2 YDEGEE. Trimming took off 2 bases at V and 3 bases at J, with 15 bases between the two ends. This CDR3 is 15 amino acids long. The CDR3 DNA follows: TGTGCCAGCAGCTTCACCCACTCCTCGGGCTACGAGCAGTACTTC. Encoded protein: CASSFTHSSGYEQYF. Combining the CDR3 with reference TRBV5-8 and TRBJ2-7 gives the whole variable domain EAGVTQSPTHLIKTRGQQATLRCSPISGHTSVYWYQQALGLGLQFLLWYDEGEERNRGNFPPRFSGRQFPNYSSELNVNALELEDSALYLCASSFTHSSGYEQYFGPGTRLTVT.

The chain recombines TRBV27 with TRBJ2-3; TRBD2 aligns across 11 bases. CDR1 MNHEY and CDR2 SMNVEV come from the germline V gene (reference sequence). The CDR3 runs 15 residues. With 2 bases clipped from V and 5 bases from J, the junction kept 3 bases outside the gene matches. CDR3 sequence (DNA): TGTGCCAGCAGTTTAGTAGCGGGGGGGGGAGATACGCAGTATTTT. This sequence encodes CASSLVAGGGDTQYF.

The chain is built from TRBV2 and TRBJ1-1; D ambiguous. CDR3 size: 14 residues. Trimming removed 3 bases at V and 4 bases at J, with 12 bases between. The germline CDR1 and CDR2 sequences are SNHLY and FYNNEI. In nucleotides, the CDR3 is TGTGCCAGCAGTGAGGCGGTGAACGGCACTGAAGCTTTCTTT. This encodes CASSEAVNGTEAFF.

This clone was recorded once. The gene calls are TRBV27 and TRBJ2-5; D call uncertain. The germline V and J ends were trimmed by 4 bases and 0 bases, with 9 bases remaining between them. The length of the CDR3 is 14 residues. Germline-derived CDR1 and CDR2 are MNHEY and SMNVEV (reference sequence). In DNA form, the CDR3 reads TGTGCCAGCAGTTCCTACCCGTACCAAGAGACCCAGTACTTC. The encoded protein is CASSSYPYQETQYF.

This clone was observed a single time. The rearrangement links TRBV19 to TRBJ1-4; D is unresolved. Germline values: CDR1 LNHDA, CDR2 SQIVND (reference sequence). The length of the CDR3 is 17 residues. V dropped 0 bases and J dropped 0 bases, with 11 bases sitting between them. The CDR3 region has the DNA TGTGCCAGTAGTATAGATTTGGCCTCTGCAACTAATGAAAAACTGTTTTTT. Translated, it gives CASSIDLASATNEKLFF.

J is TRBJ1-2 and V is TRBV5-1; D is undetermined. The length of the CDR3 is 16 residues. V was trimmed by 4 bases and J by 2 bases, leaving 18 bases between them. The germline V gene has CDR1 SGHRS and CDR2 YFSETQ. The CDR3: CASSQKTGGLNYGYTF. CDR3 nucleotides: TGCGCCAGCAGCCAAAAAACGGGAGGCCTCAACTATGGCTACACCTTC.

This chain connects TRBV14 to TRBJ2-1, with no clear D. This CDR3 spans 14 amino acids. Germline CDR1 SGHDN, CDR2 FVKESK. V was trimmed by 6 bases and J by 0 bases, leaving 9 bases between them. CDR3 coding DNA: TGTGCCAGCAGTTGGTTGAGCTCCTACAATGAGCAGTTCTTC. Protein sequence: CASSWLSSYNEQFF.

This chain links TRBV6-5 with TRBJ1-3, with D perhaps matching TRBD1 (6 bases). With 0 bases removed from V and 4 bases from J, the gap between germline ends came to 13 bases. Germline lookup yields CDR1 MNHEY and CDR2 SVGAGI. The CDR3 contains 16 residues. The CDR3 protein is CASSYSDGGLGNTIYF. In nucleotides, the CDR3 is TGTGCCAGCAGTTACTCAGACGGGGGGCTCGGAAACACCATATATTTT.

The chain couples TRBV7-2 to TRBJ1-1; D call uncertain. The CDR3 contains 12 residues. Trimming shortened V by 4 bases and J by 8 bases, and 11 bases separated the two germline ends. The V gene's germline CDR1 is SGHTA and CDR2 FQGNSA. The CDR3 protein is CASSSQHLEAFF. CDR3 nucleotide sequence: TGTGCCAGCAGCTCCCAACACCTCGAAGCTTTCTTT.

The V gene is TRBV4-3, the J gene TRBJ1-1; D not certain. V shed 0 bases and J shed 0 bases, with 8 bases lying between them. Germline CDR1 LGHNA, CDR2 YSLEER. The CDR3 contains 15 residues. CDR3 region: CASSQDYRMNTEAFF. The CDR3 DNA sequence: TGCGCCAGCAGCCAAGATTACAGAATGAACACTGAAGCTTTCTTT.

This rearrangement joins TRBV30 to TRBJ1-2, with D unclear. V was shortened by 3 bases and J by 7 bases, with 15 bases between the two germline ends. CDR1 is GTSNPN and CDR2 is SVGIG in the germline V gene (reference sequence). The length of the CDR3 is 13 residues. The CDR3 protein is CAWRYTEGSGYTF. DNA of the CDR3: TGTGCCTGGAGGTATACGGAGGGCAGTGGCTACACCTTC.